This T cell receptor beta chain is from a study of blood T cell repertoires in COVID-19. Sequencing used immunoSEQ multiplex PCR; TCRdb keeps in-frame clones, though not all of them. Counted here are some 80,000 clones, about 79% occurring once; the ten biggest clones make up about 20%. Germline values: CDR1 SGHTA, CDR2 FQGNSA. Trimming took off 5 bases at V and 15 bases at J, with 20 bases between the two ends. CDR3 length: 13 amino acids. Sequenced sample: peripheral blood. This receptor was identified in a woman aged 50 to 60 with acute or convalescent COVID-19. The chain employs TRBV7-2 and TRBJ2-1; the D gene is possibly TRBD2 (6 bases). The CDR3 DNA follows: TGTGCCAGCAGCGGAGGGGCAGTTCCACCCCGGTTCTTC. Protein sequence: CASSGGAVPPRFF.